A single sample is the source of the 14 T cell receptor beta chains below, sequenced in a study of Graves' ophthalmopathy and Graves' hyperthyroidism. RNA transcripts provided the template for amplifying TCR beta CDR3 regions. RT-PCR was first run with HTBI primers, then multiplex PCR in a second round. MiXCR, applied by TCRdb to the multiplex PCR reads, yields one record per CDR3 protein. The sample lists about 160,000 distinct CDR3 sequences; 37% were seen once. The sequencing input was peripheral blood. These receptor sequences come from a woman aged 40 to 55 with Graves' ophthalmopathy.

The J gene is TRBJ2-5, the V gene TRBV6-1; 7 bases agree with TRBD2. Germline V gene data show CDR1 as MNHNS and CDR2 as SASEGT. CDR3 length: 14 residues. Trimming cost V 7 bases and J 3 bases; bases outside gene matches: 8. The chain's CDR3 is CASNPSGGKETQYF. The CDR3 coding sequence is TGTGCCAGCAATCCTAGCGGAGGGAAAGAGACCCAGTACTTC.

The rearrangement links TRBV20-1 to TRBJ1-2; D gene unclear. The V gene's germline CDR1 is DFQATT and CDR2 SNEGSKA (reference sequence). Deletions cut 4 bases from V and 4 bases from J, with 10 bases between. The CDR3 totals 12 residues. The CDR3, as DNA: TGCAGTGCTACCCTCTCCTCCTATGGCTACACCTTC. Its protein product is CSATLSSYGYTF.

The chain couples TRBV12-3 or TRBV12-4 to TRBJ2-7, with a tentative D call TRBD2 (6 bases). Trimming removed 5 bases from V and 3 bases from J, with 17 bases in between. The CDR3 has 15 residues. CDR3 in DNA: TGTGCCAGCAGTATCGCGGGTCGGGGAGGCTACGAGCAGTACTTC. Its protein is CASSIAGRGGYEQYF.

There are many counts of this clonotype. This sequence joins TRBV20-1 and TRBJ1-6, with 9 bases fitting TRBD1. CDR1 is DFQATT, CDR2 SNEGSKA, per germline (reference sequence). The CDR3 is 12 amino acids. J gave up 7 bases and V 5 bases, and 0 bases lay outside the gene matches. CDR3 sequence: CSAGQGNSPLHF. CDR3 DNA: TGCAGTGCTGGACAGGGGAATTCACCCCTCCACTTT.

This clonotype has ten or more counts. The chain is built from TRBV19 and TRBJ1-1; D possibly corresponds to TRBD1 (5 bases). CDR1 LNHDA and CDR2 SQIVND come from the germline V gene (reference sequence). The CDR3 is 15 residues long. V dropped 3 bases and J dropped 0 bases, with 11 bases sitting between them. The CDR3 loop is CASSIKRGMNTEAFF. The CDR3 coding sequence is TGTGCCAGTAGTATTAAACGGGGGATGAACACTGAAGCTTTCTTT. Combining the CDR3 with reference TRBV19 and TRBJ1-1 gives the whole variable domain DGGITQSPKYLFRKEGQNVTLSCEQNLNHDAMYWYRQDPGQGLRLIYYSQIVNDFQKGDIAEGYSVSREKKESFPLTVTSAQKNPTAFYLCASSIKRGMNTEAFFGQGTRLTVV.

This clonotype appeared many times. V is TRBV5-1 and J is TRBJ2-5; D unclear. Trimming cost V 0 bases and J 5 bases, with 11 bases left between them. CDR3 size: 14 residues. The V gene's germline CDR1 is SGHRS and CDR2 YFSETQ. The CDR3 DNA follows: TGCGCCAGCAGCTTGGTAGGGTTGTCGGAGACCCAGTACTTC. It specifies CASSLVGLSETQYF.

This clonotype has ten or more counts. The rearrangement links TRBV12-3 or TRBV12-4 to TRBJ2-5; 8 nucleotides match TRBD1. The CDR3 runs to 13 residues. J gave up 4 bases and V 5 bases, and 3 bases lay outside the gene matches. The CDR3 loop reads CASSDRGAETQYF. CDR3 nucleotides: TGTGCCAGCAGTGACAGGGGCGCAGAGACCCAGTACTTC.

The table lists this clonotype with many counts. The rearrangement joins TRBV19 to TRBJ1-5; unclear D gene. V lost 6 bases and J 2 bases, leaving 11 bases between the germline ends. The CDR3 consists of 14 residues. Germline-derived CDR1 and CDR2 are LNHDA and SQIVND (reference sequence). The CDR3 sequence: CASRDSGGNQPQHF. The CDR3 DNA is TGTGCCAGTAGGGACTCGGGCGGCAATCAGCCCCAGCATTTT.

As to this clonotype: The junction does not match germline at one end; this may be a read error. The V and J genes are TRBV7-2 and TRBJ1-6; D gene ambiguous. Germline V lookup: CDR1 SGHTA, CDR2 FQGNSA. This CDR3 comprises 13 residues. CDR3 protein: CASSLAYKSPLHF. Here the CDR3 DNA reads TGTGCCAGCAGCCTAGCATACAAGTCTCCCCTCCACTTT. The whole variable domain, filled in from reference TRBV7-2 and TRBJ1-6, reads GAGVSQSPSNKVTEKGKDVELRCDPISGHTALYWYRQSLGQGLEFLIYFQGNSAPDKSGLPSDRFSAERTGGSVSTLTIQRTQQEDSAVYLCASSLAYKSPLHFGNGTRLTVT.

The chain recombines TRBV28 with TRBJ2-4, with D possibly TRBD1 on 5 matching bases. CDR1 MDHEN and CDR2 SYDVKM come from the germline V gene. The CDR3 is made up of 20 amino acids. Trimming took off 7 bases at V and 0 bases at J, with 28 bases between the two ends. The CDR3 coding sequence is TGTGCCAGCACCCCTTTGGCAGGGAAGTCCCCTCGATTAGCCAAAAACATTCAGTACTTC. Its translation: CASTPLAGKSPRLAKNIQYF.

Ten or more counts support this clonotype. V and J are TRBV28 and TRBJ2-5; no definite D call. The CDR3 length is 13 residues. Trimming took 5 bases from V and 5 from J, leaving 12 bases between them. The germline gives CDR1 MDHEN, CDR2 SYDVKM. CDR3: CASSHPSRETQYF. CDR3 nucleotides: TGTGCCAGCAGTCACCCCAGTCGGGAGACCCAGTACTTC.

This clonotype was recorded many times. The chain links TRBV11-2 to TRBJ2-7, with 11 bases aligning to TRBD2. In germline, CDR1 is SGHAT, CDR2 FQNNGV. The CDR3 sequence is 15 residues long. J lost 4 bases, V lost 0 bases, and 2 bases had no gene match. DNA of the CDR3: TGTGCCAGCAGCTTAGAAGGGACTAGCGGATACGAGCAGTACTTC. Encoded protein: CASSLEGTSGYEQYF.

The rearrangement joins TRBV11-2 to TRBJ1-1; no firm D call. V shed 6 bases and J shed 4 bases, with 21 bases lying between them. Germline values: CDR1 SGHAT, CDR2 FQNNGV. This CDR3 is built from 16 residues. The CDR3 is CASRQAARGRRTEAFF. In DNA form, the CDR3 reads TGTGCCAGCAGACAAGCAGCCCGTGGCCGTCGCACTGAAGCTTTCTTT.

This clonotype showed up just a few times. V gene TRBV6-2 or TRBV6-3 combines with J gene TRBJ1-5; 7 bases match TRBD1. The CDR3 has 15 residues. The V segment lost 4 bases and the J segment 3 bases; nucleotides outside the gene matches: 6. Germline CDR1 MNHEY, CDR2 SVGEGT. CDR3 region: CASSSTGTVNQPQHF. CDR3 in DNA: TGTGCCAGCAGTTCCACCGGGACAGTCAATCAGCCCCAGCATTTT.